This T cell receptor (beta chain) was identified during a study of T cell responses to AZD1222 COVID-19 vaccine. This CDR3 has 17 residues. The germline gives CDR1 MGHDK, CDR2 SYGVNS. Trimming left V 3 bases short and J 5 bases short, with 19 bases between. On this clone itself: Its antigen is unknown.

Points from the study as a whole: Seropositivity was recorded at baseline in only 6 or 7 AZD1222 recipients. In the spike-specific TCR repertoire, nearly half reportedly target unmutated variant regions.

Libraries were prepared by immunoSEQ multiplex PCR; TCRdb keeps only in-frame clonotypes and omits some of them. The sample consists of approximately 84,000 clones, 70% to 90% of them appearing once. This clonotype was obtained from an adult who received the AZD1222 COVID-19 vaccine. The chain uses TRBV25-1 and TRBJ1-4; no definite D call. Sample: peripheral blood, taken 28 days after the second AZD1222 dose. CDR3 sequence: CASSDVRVGSWNEKLFF. For the CDR3, the DNA is TGTGCCAGCAGTGATGTTAGGGTTGGAAGTTGGAATGAAAAACTGTTTTTT.